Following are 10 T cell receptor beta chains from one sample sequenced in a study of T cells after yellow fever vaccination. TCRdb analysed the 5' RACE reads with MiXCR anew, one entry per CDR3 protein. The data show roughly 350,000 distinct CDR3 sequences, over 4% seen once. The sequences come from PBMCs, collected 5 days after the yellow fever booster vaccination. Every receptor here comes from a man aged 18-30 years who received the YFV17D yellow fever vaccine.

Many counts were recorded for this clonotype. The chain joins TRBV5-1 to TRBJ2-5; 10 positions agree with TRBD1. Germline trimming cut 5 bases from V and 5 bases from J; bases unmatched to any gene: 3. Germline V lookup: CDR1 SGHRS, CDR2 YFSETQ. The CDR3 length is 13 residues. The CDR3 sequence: CASRDRGKETQYF. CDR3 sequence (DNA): TGCGCCAGCAGGGACAGGGGGAAGGAGACCCAGTACTTC. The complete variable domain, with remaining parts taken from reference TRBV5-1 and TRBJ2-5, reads KAGVTQTPRYLIKTRGQQVTLSCSPISGHRSVSWYQQTPGQGLQFLFEYFSETQRNKGNFPGRFSGRQFSNSRSEMNVSTLELGDSALYLCASRDRGKETQYFGPGTRLLVL.

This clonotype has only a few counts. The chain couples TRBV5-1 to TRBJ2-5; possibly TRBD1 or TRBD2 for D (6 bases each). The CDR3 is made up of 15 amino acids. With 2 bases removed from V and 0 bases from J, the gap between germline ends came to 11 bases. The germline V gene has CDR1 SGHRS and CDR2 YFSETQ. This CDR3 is CASSFGGRNQETQYF. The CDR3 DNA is TGCGCCAGCAGCTTTGGGGGGCGGAACCAAGAGACCCAGTACTTC.

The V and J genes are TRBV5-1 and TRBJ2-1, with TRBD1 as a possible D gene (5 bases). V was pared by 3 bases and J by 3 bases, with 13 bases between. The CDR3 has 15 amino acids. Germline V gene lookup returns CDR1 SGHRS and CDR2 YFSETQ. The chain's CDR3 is CASSSGHTNYNEQFF. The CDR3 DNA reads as TGCGCCAGCAGCTCAGGACATACCAACTACAATGAGCAGTTCTTC.

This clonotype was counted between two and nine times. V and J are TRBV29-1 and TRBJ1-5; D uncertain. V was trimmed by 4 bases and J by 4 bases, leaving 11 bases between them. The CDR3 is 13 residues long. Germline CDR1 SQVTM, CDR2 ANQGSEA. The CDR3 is CSVVEGSNQPQHF. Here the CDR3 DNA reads TGCAGCGTTGTAGAAGGGAGTAATCAGCCCCAGCATTTT.

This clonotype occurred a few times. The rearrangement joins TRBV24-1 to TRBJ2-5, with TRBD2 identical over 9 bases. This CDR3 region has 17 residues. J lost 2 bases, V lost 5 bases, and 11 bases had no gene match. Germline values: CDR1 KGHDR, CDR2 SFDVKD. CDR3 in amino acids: CATSGPTLAGIQETQYF. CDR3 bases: TGTGCCACCAGTGGTCCCACCCTAGCGGGGATACAAGAGACCCAGTACTTC.

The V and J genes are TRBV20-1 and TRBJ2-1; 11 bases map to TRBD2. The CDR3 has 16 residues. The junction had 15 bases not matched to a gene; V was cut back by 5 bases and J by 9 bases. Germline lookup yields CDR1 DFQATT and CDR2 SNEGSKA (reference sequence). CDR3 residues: CSARPSSGGTIGEQFF. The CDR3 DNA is TGCAGTGCTCGACCATCTAGCGGGGGGACAATCGGTGAGCAGTTCTTC.

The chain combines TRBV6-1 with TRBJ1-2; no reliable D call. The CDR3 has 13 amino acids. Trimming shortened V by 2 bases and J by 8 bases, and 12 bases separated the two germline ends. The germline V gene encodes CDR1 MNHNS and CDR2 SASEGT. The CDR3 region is CASSERRIRGYTF. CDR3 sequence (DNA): TGTGCCAGCAGTGAAAGAAGAATAAGGGGCTACACCTTC.

Here the CDR3 reads CASSITGPLGGQYV. DNA of the CDR3: TGTGCCAGCAGCATTACCGGGCCCCTAGGGGGGCAGTACGTC. The V gene is TRBV21-1, the J gene TRBJ2-7; the D segment call TRBD1 is taken from the table without a DNA check. TRBV21-1 is noted as a pseudogene. There are 14 residues in the CDR3.

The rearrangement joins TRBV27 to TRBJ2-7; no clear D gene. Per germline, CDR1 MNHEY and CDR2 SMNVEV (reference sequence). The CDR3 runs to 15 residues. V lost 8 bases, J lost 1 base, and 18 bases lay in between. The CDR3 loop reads CASQTPATSSYEQYV. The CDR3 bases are TGTGCCAGCCAGACCCCAGCGACATCTTCCTACGAGCAGTACGTC.

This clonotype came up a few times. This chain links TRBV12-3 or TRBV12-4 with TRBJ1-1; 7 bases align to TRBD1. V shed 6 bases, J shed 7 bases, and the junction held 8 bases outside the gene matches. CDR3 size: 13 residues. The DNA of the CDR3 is TGTGCCAGCAGCAACTCCCGACAGGGTGAAGCTTTCTTT. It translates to CASSNSRQGEAFF.